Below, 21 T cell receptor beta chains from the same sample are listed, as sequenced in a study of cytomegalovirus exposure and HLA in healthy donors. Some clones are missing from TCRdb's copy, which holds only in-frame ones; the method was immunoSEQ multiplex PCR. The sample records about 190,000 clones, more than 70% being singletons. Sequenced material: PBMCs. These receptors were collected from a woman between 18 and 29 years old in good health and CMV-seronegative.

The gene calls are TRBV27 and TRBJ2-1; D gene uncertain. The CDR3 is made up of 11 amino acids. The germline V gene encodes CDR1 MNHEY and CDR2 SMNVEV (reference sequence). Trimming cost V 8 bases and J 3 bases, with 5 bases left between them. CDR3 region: CASCDYNEQFF. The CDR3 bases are TGTGCCAGCTGCGACTACAATGAGCAGTTCTTC.

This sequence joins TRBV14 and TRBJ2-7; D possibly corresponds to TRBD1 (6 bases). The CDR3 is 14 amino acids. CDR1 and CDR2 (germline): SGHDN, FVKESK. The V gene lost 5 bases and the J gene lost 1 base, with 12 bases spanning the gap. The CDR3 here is CASSKQQGSYEQYF. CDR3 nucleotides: TGTGCCAGCAGCAAACAACAGGGATCCTACGAGCAGTACTTC.

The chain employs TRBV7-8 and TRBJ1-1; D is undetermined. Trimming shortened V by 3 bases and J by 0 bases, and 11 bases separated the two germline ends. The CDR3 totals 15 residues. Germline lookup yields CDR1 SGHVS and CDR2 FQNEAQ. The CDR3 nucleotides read TGTGCCAGCAGCTTTAGTTCGGTTGTGAACACTGAAGCTTTCTTT. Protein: CASSFSSVVNTEAFF.

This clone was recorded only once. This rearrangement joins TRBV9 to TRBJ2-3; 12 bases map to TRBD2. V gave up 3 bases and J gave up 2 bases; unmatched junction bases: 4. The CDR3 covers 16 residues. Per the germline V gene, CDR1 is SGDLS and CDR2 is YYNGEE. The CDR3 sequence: CASSGTSGGYTDTQYF. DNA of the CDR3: TGTGCCAGCAGCGGTACTAGCGGGGGGTACACAGATACGCAGTATTTT.

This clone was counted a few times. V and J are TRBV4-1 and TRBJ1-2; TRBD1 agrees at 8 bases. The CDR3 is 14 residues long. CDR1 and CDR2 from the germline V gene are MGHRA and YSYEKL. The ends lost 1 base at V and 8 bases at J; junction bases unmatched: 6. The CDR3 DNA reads TGCGCCAGCAGCCAAGGGACAGGGAATCGGGGCTACACCTTC. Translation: CASSQGTGNRGYTF.

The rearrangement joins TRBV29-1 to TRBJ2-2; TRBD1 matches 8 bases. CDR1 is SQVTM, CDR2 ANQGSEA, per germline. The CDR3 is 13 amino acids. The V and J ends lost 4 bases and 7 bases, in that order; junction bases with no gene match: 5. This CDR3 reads CSVGRGQGGELFF. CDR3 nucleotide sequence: TGCAGCGTTGGCAGGGGGCAAGGCGGGGAGCTGTTTTTT.

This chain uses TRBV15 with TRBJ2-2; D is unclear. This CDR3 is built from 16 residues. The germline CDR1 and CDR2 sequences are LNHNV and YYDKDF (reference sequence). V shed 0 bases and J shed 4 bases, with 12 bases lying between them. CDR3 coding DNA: TGTGCCACCAGCAGAGATAGCCGCGGATCCACCGGGGAGCTGTTTTTT. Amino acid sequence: CATSRDSRGSTGELFF.

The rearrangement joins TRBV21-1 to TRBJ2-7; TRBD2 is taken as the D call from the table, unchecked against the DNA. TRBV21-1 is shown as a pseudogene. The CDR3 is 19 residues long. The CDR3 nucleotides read TGTGCCAGCAGCAAAGATCCACCTAGCGGGAGGCGGTTGACGTACGAGCAGTACTTC. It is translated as CASSKDPPSGRRLTYEQYF.

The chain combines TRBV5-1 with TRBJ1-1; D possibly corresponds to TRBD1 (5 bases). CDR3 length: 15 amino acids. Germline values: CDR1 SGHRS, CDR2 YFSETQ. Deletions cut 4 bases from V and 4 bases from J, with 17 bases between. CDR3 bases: TGCGCCAGCAGCCCCAGGGAGGGGCTGGGCACTGAAGCTTTCTTT. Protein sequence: CASSPREGLGTEAFF.

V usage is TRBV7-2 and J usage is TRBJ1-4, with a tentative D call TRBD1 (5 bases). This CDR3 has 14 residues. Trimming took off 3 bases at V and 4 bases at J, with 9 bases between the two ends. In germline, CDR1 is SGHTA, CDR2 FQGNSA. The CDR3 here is CASSLGLSNEKLFF. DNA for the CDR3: TGTGCCAGCAGCTTGGGGCTGAGTAATGAAAAACTGTTTTTT. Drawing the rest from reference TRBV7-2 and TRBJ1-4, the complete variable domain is GAGVSQSPSNKVTEKGKDVELRCDPISGHTALYWYRQSLGQGLEFLIYFQGNSAPDKSGLPSDRFSAERTGGSVSTLTIQRTQQEDSAVYLCASSLGLSNEKLFFGSGTQLSVL.

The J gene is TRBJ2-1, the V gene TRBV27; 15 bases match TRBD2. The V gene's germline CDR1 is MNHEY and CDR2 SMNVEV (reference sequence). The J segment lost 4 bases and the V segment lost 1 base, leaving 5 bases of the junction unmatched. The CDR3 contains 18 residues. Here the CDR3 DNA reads TGTGCCAGCAGTTTATGGACTAGCGGGAGGGCAGAATACAATGAGCAGTTCTTC. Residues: CASSLWTSGRAEYNEQFF.

CDR3 sequence reads: CASSVETGSVLRGYTF. The CDR3 region has the DNA TGTGCCAGCAGCGTAGAAACGGGTTCGGTTTTGCGGGGCTACACCTTC. This chain connects TRBV9 to TRBJ1-2; D remains ambiguous. Germline CDR1 reads SGDLS; CDR2 reads YYNGEE. This CDR3 is 16 amino acids long. V was trimmed by 0 bases and J by 8 bases, leaving 20 bases between them.

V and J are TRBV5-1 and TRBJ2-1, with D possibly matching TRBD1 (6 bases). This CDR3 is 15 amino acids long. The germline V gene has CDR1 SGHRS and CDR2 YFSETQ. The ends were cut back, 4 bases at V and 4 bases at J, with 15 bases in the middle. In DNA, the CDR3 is TGCGCCAGCAGCCCCGGACAGAGCCGTTACAATGAGCAGTTCTTC. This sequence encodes CASSPGQSRYNEQFF. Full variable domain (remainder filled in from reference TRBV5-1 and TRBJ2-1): KAGVTQTPRYLIKTRGQQVTLSCSPISGHRSVSWYQQTPGQGLQFLFEYFSETQRNKGNFPGRFSGRQFSNSRSEMNVSTLELGDSALYLCASSPGQSRYNEQFFGPGTRLTVL.

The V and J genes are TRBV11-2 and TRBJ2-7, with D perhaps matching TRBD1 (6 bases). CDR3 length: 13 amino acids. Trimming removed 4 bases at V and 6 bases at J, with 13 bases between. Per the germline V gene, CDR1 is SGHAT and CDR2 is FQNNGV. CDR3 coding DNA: TGTGCCAGCAGCTCGACTCTCAGGGGCGAGCAGTACTTC. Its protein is CASSSTLRGEQYF.

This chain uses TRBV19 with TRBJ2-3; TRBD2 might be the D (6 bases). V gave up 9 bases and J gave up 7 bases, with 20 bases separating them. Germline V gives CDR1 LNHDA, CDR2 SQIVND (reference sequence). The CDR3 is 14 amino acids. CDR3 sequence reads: CASSIQGGTNTQYF. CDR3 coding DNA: TGTGCCAGCAGCATCCAGGGAGGCACGAATACGCAGTATTTT.

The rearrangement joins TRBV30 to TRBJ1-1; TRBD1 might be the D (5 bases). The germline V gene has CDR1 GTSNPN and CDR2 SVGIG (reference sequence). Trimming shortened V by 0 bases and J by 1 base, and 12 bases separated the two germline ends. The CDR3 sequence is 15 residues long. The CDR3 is CAWSVRRQRNTEAFF. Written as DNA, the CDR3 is TGTGCCTGGAGTGTACGGAGACAGAGGAACACTGAAGCTTTCTTT.

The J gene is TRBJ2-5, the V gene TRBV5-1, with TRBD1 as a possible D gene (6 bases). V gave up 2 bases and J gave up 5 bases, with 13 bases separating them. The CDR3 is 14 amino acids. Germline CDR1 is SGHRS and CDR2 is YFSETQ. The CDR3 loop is CASSLGGQGETQYF. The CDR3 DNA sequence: TGCGCCAGCAGCTTAGGCGGGCAGGGGGAGACCCAGTACTTC. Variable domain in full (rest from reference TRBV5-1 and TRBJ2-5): KAGVTQTPRYLIKTRGQQVTLSCSPISGHRSVSWYQQTPGQGLQFLFEYFSETQRNKGNFPGRFSGRQFSNSRSEMNVSTLELGDSALYLCASSLGGQGETQYFGPGTRLLVL.

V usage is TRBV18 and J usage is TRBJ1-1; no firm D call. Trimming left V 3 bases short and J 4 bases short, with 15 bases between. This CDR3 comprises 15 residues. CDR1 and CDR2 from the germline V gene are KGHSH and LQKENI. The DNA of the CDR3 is TGTGCCAGCTCACCGACCCGGGTGGCGGGCACTGAAGCTTTCTTT. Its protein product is CASSPTRVAGTEAFF.

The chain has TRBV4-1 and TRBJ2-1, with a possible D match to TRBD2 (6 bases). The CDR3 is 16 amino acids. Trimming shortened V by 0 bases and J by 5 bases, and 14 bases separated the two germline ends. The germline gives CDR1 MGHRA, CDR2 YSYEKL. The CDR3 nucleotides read TGCGCCAGCAGCCAAGACGGGGGTATGGGTCACAATGAGCAGTTCTTC. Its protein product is CASSQDGGMGHNEQFF.

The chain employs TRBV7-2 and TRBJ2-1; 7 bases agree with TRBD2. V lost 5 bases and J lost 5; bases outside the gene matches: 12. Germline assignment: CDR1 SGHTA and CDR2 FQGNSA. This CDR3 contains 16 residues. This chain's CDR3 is CASSPSVAGADNEQFF. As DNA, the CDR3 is TGTGCCAGCAGCCCCTCGGTGGCGGGAGCCGACAATGAGCAGTTCTTC.

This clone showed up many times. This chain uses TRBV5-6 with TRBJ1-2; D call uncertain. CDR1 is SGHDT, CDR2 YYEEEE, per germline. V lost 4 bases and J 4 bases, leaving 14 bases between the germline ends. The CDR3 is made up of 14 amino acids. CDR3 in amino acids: CASSRRTNFYGYTF. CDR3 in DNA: TGTGCCAGCAGCCGGAGGACTAACTTCTATGGCTACACCTTC.